Here is one T cell receptor beta chain with its context. It may be a read error: a sequence one base away is much more abundant. Looked up from germline, CDR1 is LNHNV and CDR2 is YYDKDF (reference sequence). The CDR3 is made up of 12 amino acids. Alongside a J-beta primer mix, a sample-barcoded 5' primer served in a second PCR lasting roughly 7 to 12 cycles. TCRdb redid the calling of the 5' RACE reads with MiXCR, one entry per CDR3 protein. The profile covers fewer than 2,000,000 distinct CDR3 sequences, with around 42% appearing a single time and 20% to 25% taken by the ten largest. This specimen belongs to a study of blood T cells in healthy people across ages.

The chain carries TRBV15 and TRBJ2-5, with D hard to call. This clonotype was obtained from a human donor in good health. The sample taken for sequencing was blood. DNA for the CDR3: TGTGCCACCAACAGAGACCAGGAGACCCAGTACTTC. It translates to CATNRDQETQYF.